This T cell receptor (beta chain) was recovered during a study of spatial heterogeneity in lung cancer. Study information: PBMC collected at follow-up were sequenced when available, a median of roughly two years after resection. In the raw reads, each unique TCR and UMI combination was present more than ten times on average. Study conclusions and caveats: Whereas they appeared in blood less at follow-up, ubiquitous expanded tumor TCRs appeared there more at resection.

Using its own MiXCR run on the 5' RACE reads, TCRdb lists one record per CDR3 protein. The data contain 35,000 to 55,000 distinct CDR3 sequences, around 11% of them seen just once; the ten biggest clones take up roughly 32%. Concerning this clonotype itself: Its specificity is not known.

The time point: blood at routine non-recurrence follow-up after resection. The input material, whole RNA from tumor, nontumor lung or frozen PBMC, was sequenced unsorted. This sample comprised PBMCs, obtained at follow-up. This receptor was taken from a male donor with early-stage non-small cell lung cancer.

The chain's CDR3 is CASSFGQGQSIKTQYF. The DNA of the CDR3 is TGTGCCAGCAGCTTCGGACAGGGCCAAAGCATAAAGACCCAGTACTTC. This sequence joins TRBV7-9 and TRBJ2-5; 8 positions agree with TRBD1. CDR1 and CDR2 (germline): SEHNR, FQNEAQ (reference sequence). The length of the CDR3 is 16 residues. V shed 3 bases, J shed 6 bases, and the junction held 12 bases outside the gene matches.